Below are 18 T cell receptor beta chains sequenced from a single sample in a study of blood T cell repertoires in COVID-19. Clones were read by immunoSEQ multiplex PCR, and TCRdb kept only the in-frame ones, dropping some. The top ten hold under 2.5% of the sample, which has under 200,000 clones, approximately 86% seen once. The sample consisted of peripheral blood. The receptor set was obtained from a man in his 70s with active or convalescent COVID-19.

The V call is TRBV5-1, the J call TRBJ1-1; D is perhaps TRBD1 (6 bases). The CDR3 loop spans 14 amino acids. The V gene lost 7 bases and the J gene lost 5 bases, with 18 bases spanning the gap. CDR1 is SGHRS and CDR2 is YFSETQ in the germline V gene. The CDR3: CASATGRLGTEAFF. CDR3 coding DNA: TGCGCCAGCGCAACAGGGCGTCTCGGTACTGAAGCTTTCTTT. Using reference TRBV5-1 and TRBJ1-1 for the parts outside the CDR3, the full variable domain is KAGVTQTPRYLIKTRGQQVTLSCSPISGHRSVSWYQQTPGQGLQFLFEYFSETQRNKGNFPGRFSGRQFSNSRSEMNVSTLELGDSALYLCASATGRLGTEAFFGQGTRLTVV.

The rearrangement links TRBV19 to TRBJ2-7, with 11 bases matching TRBD2. The CDR3 is made up of 14 amino acids. J gave up 5 bases and V 8 bases, and 8 bases lay outside the gene matches. Germline V gives CDR1 LNHDA, CDR2 SQIVND (reference sequence). CDR3 in amino acids: CASPASGGTHEQYF. The CDR3 DNA follows: TGTGCCAGTCCCGCTAGCGGGGGGACCCACGAGCAGTACTTC.

J is TRBJ2-1 and V is TRBV20-1; no clear D gene. The germline V gene encodes CDR1 DFQATT and CDR2 SNEGSKA (reference sequence). Trimming cost V 3 bases and J 3 bases, with 9 bases left between them. The CDR3 sequence is 13 residues long. CDR3 protein: CSASTSLYNEQFF. The CDR3 DNA is TGCAGTGCTAGTACCTCACTCTACAATGAGCAGTTCTTC.

The chain employs TRBV6-2 or TRBV6-3 and TRBJ2-3; 11 bases agree with TRBD2. This CDR3 region has 17 residues. Losses at the gene ends were 3 bases for V and 5 bases for J; bases not matched to a gene: 10. Germline CDR1 is MNHEY and CDR2 is SVGEGT. The CDR3 loop is CASSYPLLAGAVDTQYF. DNA for the CDR3: TGTGCCAGCAGTTATCCCTTACTAGCGGGGGCCGTAGATACGCAGTATTTT.

The chain has TRBV5-1 and TRBJ1-1; D is uncertain. V was trimmed by 0 bases and J by 2 bases, leaving 11 bases between them. The CDR3 sequence is 15 residues long. The V gene's germline CDR1 is SGHRS and CDR2 YFSETQ. CDR3 region: CASSLDLQVNTEAFF. The CDR3 DNA reads as TGCGCCAGCAGCTTGGATCTTCAGGTAAACACTGAAGCTTTCTTT.

The rearrangement uses TRBV19 and TRBJ2-3, with D possibly being TRBD2 (6 bases). This CDR3 spans 15 amino acids. The V gene's germline CDR1 is LNHDA and CDR2 SQIVND (reference sequence). Deletions cut 1 base from V and 4 bases from J, with 12 bases between. The chain's CDR3 is CASSIVGTGADTQYF. In DNA form, the CDR3 reads TGTGCCAGTAGTATAGTGGGGACTGGGGCAGATACGCAGTATTTT. The entire variable domain, with the rest obtained from reference TRBV19 and TRBJ2-3, is as follows: DGGITQSPKYLFRKEGQNVTLSCEQNLNHDAMYWYRQDPGQGLRLIYYSQIVNDFQKGDIAEGYSVSREKKESFPLTVTSAQKNPTAFYLCASSIVGTGADTQYFGPGTRLTVL.

This chain connects TRBV3-1 (or the pseudogene TRBV3-2) to TRBJ1-6; D is unresolved. Germline lookup yields CDR1 LGHDT and CDR2 YNNKEL (reference sequence). CDR3 size: 13 residues. Trimming pared 0 bases from V and 9 bases from J, leaving 6 bases between. The CDR3 DNA sequence: TGTGCCAGCAGCCAAGACTTCGGTTCACCCCTCCACTTT. It encodes CASSQDFGSPLHF.

The chain links TRBV27 to TRBJ1-4; D uncertain. Trimming stripped 6 bases from V and 5 bases from J, with 10 bases between. In germline, CDR1 is MNHEY, CDR2 SMNVEV (reference sequence). The CDR3 is 13 residues long. DNA of the CDR3: TGTGCCAGCAGCAGACCAGGAAATGAAAAACTGTTTTTT. As protein: CASSRPGNEKLFF.

The V gene is TRBV5-6, the J gene TRBJ2-1, with TRBD1 identical over 7 bases. Germline V gene sequence: CDR1 SGHDT, CDR2 YYEEEE. CDR3 size: 15 residues. The V and J ends lost 0 bases and 9 bases, in that order; junction bases with no gene match: 9. The CDR3: CASSLAQGPRGEQFF. CDR3 nucleotides: TGTGCCAGCAGCTTGGCACAGGGGCCAAGGGGTGAGCAGTTCTTC.

This rearrangement joins TRBV30 to TRBJ2-2; tentatively, D is TRBD1 (6 bases). In germline, CDR1 is GTSNPN, CDR2 SVGIG (reference sequence). Trimming left V 2 bases short and J 2 bases short, with 12 bases between. The CDR3 is 15 residues long. The CDR3, as DNA: TGTGCCTGGAGTCTAGGGACACCAAACACCGGGGAGCTGTTTTTT. Amino acid sequence: CAWSLGTPNTGELFF. Variable domain in full (rest from reference TRBV30 and TRBJ2-2): SQTIHQWPATLVQPVGSPLSLECTVEGTSNPNLYWYRQAAGRGLQLLFYSVGIGQISSEVPQNLSASRPQDRQFILSSKKLLLSDSGFYLCAWSLGTPNTGELFFGEGSRLTVL.

The chain couples TRBV18 to TRBJ1-4; 8 nucleotides match TRBD1. Germline trimming cut 3 bases from V and 6 bases from J; bases unmatched to any gene: 6. This CDR3 has 15 residues. CDR1 KGHSH and CDR2 LQKENI come from the germline V gene. This CDR3 is CASSPGQGRDEKLFF. Written as DNA, the CDR3 is TGTGCCAGCTCACCTGGACAGGGACGGGATGAAAAACTGTTTTTT.

This clone appeared once. The J gene is TRBJ2-5, the V gene TRBV21-1; TRBD1 is the table's D call and was not checked against the DNA. TRBV21-1 is a pseudogene locus. The CDR3 is made up of 16 amino acids. CDR3 protein: CASSKGDRGRQETQYF. In DNA form, the CDR3 reads TGTGCCAGCAGCAAAGGGGACAGGGGCCGACAAGAGACCCAGTACTTC.

The chain recombines TRBV4-1 with TRBJ2-7; the match to TRBD2 covers 13 bases. Germline trimming cut 2 bases from V and 4 bases from J; bases unmatched to any gene: 8. Germline lookup yields CDR1 MGHRA and CDR2 YSYEKL. The CDR3 extends over 17 amino acids. CDR3 loop: CASSQILAGGLGYEQYF. CDR3 nucleotide sequence: TGCGCCAGCAGCCAAATACTAGCGGGGGGGCTCGGGTACGAGCAGTACTTC.

This clone has a single count. V and J are TRBV29-1 and TRBJ2-5; 13 positions match TRBD2. The CDR3 runs 14 residues. Germline CDR1 and CDR2: SQVTM and ANQGSEA. V lost 6 bases, J lost 4 bases, and 5 bases stayed unmatched. The CDR3 nucleotides are TGCAGCGTCGGACTAGCGGGAGTAGGAGAGACCCAGTACTTC. It encodes CSVGLAGVGETQYF. The whole variable domain, filled in from reference TRBV29-1 and TRBJ2-5, reads SAVISQKPSRDICQRGTSLTIQCQVDSQVTMMFWYRQQPGQSLTLIATANQGSEATYESGFVIDKFPISRPNLTFSTLTVSNMSPEDSSIYLCSVGLAGVGETQYFGPGTRLLVL.

This clone was observed a few times. The CDR3 is CASSYGLTGGIDEQFF. The CDR3 DNA follows: TGTGCCAGCAGTTACGGATTGACAGGGGGCATCGATGAGCAGTTCTTC. The rearrangement joins TRBV6-2 or TRBV6-3 to TRBJ2-1; 10 nucleotides match TRBD1. The CDR3 runs to 16 residues. The germline V gene encodes CDR1 MNHEY and CDR2 SVGEGT. After removal of 2 bases from V and 8 bases from J, the junction contained 9 bases not matched to a gene.

DNA of the CDR3: TGCGCCAGCAGCCTGATGGACGGAGGGGAGACCCAGTACTTC. Translation: CASSLMDGGETQYF. The rearrangement links TRBV5-1 to TRBJ2-5; D possibly corresponds to TRBD2 (6 bases). The CDR3 contains 14 residues. With 4 bases removed from V and 5 bases from J, the gap between germline ends came to 15 bases. The germline gives CDR1 SGHRS, CDR2 YFSETQ.

CDR3 DNA sequence: TGTGCCAGCAGTGATCAGGGGACCTATAATTCACCCCTCCACTTT. This gives the protein CASSDQGTYNSPLHF. V gene TRBV6-1 combines with J gene TRBJ1-6, with D possibly matching TRBD1 (6 bases). V lost 3 bases, J lost 2 bases, and 8 bases lay in between. In germline, CDR1 is MNHNS, CDR2 SASEGT. The CDR3 length is 15 residues.

J is TRBJ2-4 and V is TRBV19; TRBD1 matches at 7 bases. This CDR3 spans 16 amino acids. J was trimmed by 3 bases and V by 5 bases; bases with no gene match: 10. Germline CDR1 reads LNHDA; CDR2 reads SQIVND (reference sequence). CDR3 protein: CASSPEGQGVKNIQYF. In DNA, the CDR3 is TGTGCCAGTAGTCCTGAGGGGCAGGGGGTCAAAAACATTCAGTACTTC.